A single sample gave rise to the 7 T cell receptor beta chains below, sequenced in a study of radiotherapy plus CTLA-4 blockade in lung cancer (dated by TCRdb to 2017 to 2018). The library was obtained by the immunoSEQ multiplex PCR assay. The immuneACCESS repertoire file appears here via TCRdb, limited to in-frame rearrangements. These files lack a portion of the clones; in checked studies, under half of the deficit traces to unresolved V genes, and the cause of the others is not known. This sample comprises 120,000 or so clones, 85% to 90% of them detected only once. 5.5% to 8.5% of the sample lies in the top ten. The sample consisted of peripheral blood, taken from a patient treated with radiotherapy plus ipilimumab. The origin of the receptors is a human donor with non-small cell lung cancer that progressed on radiotherapy plus ipilimumab.

The J gene is TRBJ2-4, the V gene TRBV6-6, with D unresolved. This CDR3 is built from 15 residues. Deletions cut 7 bases from V and 8 bases from J, with 21 bases between. In germline, CDR1 is MNHNY, CDR2 SVGAGI (reference sequence). The CDR3 region is CASKDPGLEADIQYF. The CDR3 region has the DNA TGTGCCAGCAAAGACCCGGGCCTAGAGGCTGACATTCAGTACTTC.

V gene TRBV11-2 combines with J gene TRBJ2-7; 8 bases match TRBD2. V dropped 0 bases and J dropped 2; count of bases not matched to a gene: 3. From germline, CDR1 is SGHAT and CDR2 FQNNGV. There are 15 residues in the CDR3. As DNA, the CDR3 is TGTGCCAGCAGCTTAGAAGGGACTAGGGCCTACGAGCAGTACTTC. Protein: CASSLEGTRAYEQYF.

As DNA, the CDR3 is TGCGCCAGCAGCCAAGAAGGCGGGCCTTTCTGGAATGAGCAGTTCTTC. Protein product: CASSQEGGPFWNEQFF. The chain combines TRBV4-1 with TRBJ2-1, with D possibly being TRBD2 (5 bases). The CDR3 spans 16 residues. V lost 0 bases and J 7 bases, leaving 16 bases between the germline ends. The V gene's germline CDR1 is MGHRA and CDR2 YSYEKL.

This clone was recorded only once. The rearrangement links TRBV11-2 to TRBJ2-3; D gene uncertain. Germline CDR1 and CDR2: SGHAT and FQNNGV. The V end lost 0 bases, the J end lost 3 bases, and 10 bases lay between the germline ends. This CDR3 is 15 amino acids long. Here the CDR3 reads CASSLEGGRTDTQYF. CDR3 in DNA: TGTGCCAGCAGCTTAGAAGGTGGCAGAACAGATACGCAGTATTTT.

The chain carries TRBV6-5 and TRBJ1-5; TRBD1 is a possible D gene (6 bases). CDR3 length equals 11 residues. V was shortened by 8 bases and J by 7 bases, with 9 bases between the two germline ends. Germline V gene sequence: CDR1 MNHEY, CDR2 SVGAGI. CDR3 region: CASQRGQPQHF. The CDR3 DNA reads TGTGCCAGCCAGAGGGGGCAGCCCCAGCATTTT.

The rearrangement uses TRBV9 and TRBJ1-3, with 9 positions matching TRBD1. The CDR3 length is 13 residues. The germline V gene encodes CDR1 SGDLS and CDR2 YYNGEE. With V trimmed by 3 bases and J by 5 bases, 0 bases remained unmatched. This CDR3 reads CASSDRGRNTIYF. CDR3 nucleotide sequence: TGTGCCAGCAGCGACAGGGGGCGAAACACCATATATTTT.

This clone is a singleton in its sample. This rearrangement joins TRBV10-3 to TRBJ1-5, with a weak D call TRBD1 (5 bases). The CDR3 runs 17 residues. Germline CDR1 reads ENHRY; CDR2 reads SYGVKD. Trimming left V 10 bases short and J 0 bases short, with 22 bases between. In DNA, the CDR3 is TGTGCCACCCGGGGCTGGGAAGAGACTGGTAGCAATCAGCCCCAGCATTTT. As protein: CATRGWEETGSNQPQHF.